These 29 T cell receptor beta chains originate from one sample sequenced in a study of cytomegalovirus exposure and HLA in healthy donors. In the PCR, 60 Vbeta and 13 Jbeta primers were used. Using immunoSEQ multiplex PCR, the repertoire was profiled, and TCRdb retains in-frame clones only, with some absent. Seen here are under 200,000 clones, around 75% observed once, and the top ten hold roughly 1.9%. The material sequenced was PBMCs. These receptors all stem from a human donor in good health.

The chain is built from TRBV7-9 and TRBJ1-1; the D is unclear. CDR1 SEHNR and CDR2 FQNEAQ come from the germline V gene (reference sequence). This CDR3 has 14 amino acids. V dropped 6 bases and J dropped 3 bases, with 14 bases sitting between them. The DNA for the CDR3 is TGTGCCAGCAGTCAACACGGGTCTGACACTGAAGCTTTCTTT. As protein: CASSQHGSDTEAFF.

This chain connects TRBV29-1 to TRBJ2-3; 11 nucleotides align to TRBD2. V shed 5 bases and J 0 bases; nucleotides not matched to a gene: 7. Germline V gene lookup returns CDR1 SQVTM and CDR2 ANQGSEA. There are 16 residues in the CDR3. CDR3 in DNA: TGCAGCGTTAGGCTAGCGGGGGGCCCTAGCACAGATACGCAGTATTTT. This codes for CSVRLAGGPSTDTQYF.

V gene TRBV9 combines with J gene TRBJ1-2; TRBD1 matches at 8 bases. The CDR3 contains 14 residues. Germline V gene sequence: CDR1 SGDLS, CDR2 YYNGEE. V lost 4 bases and J lost 5; bases outside the gene matches: 7. DNA for the CDR3: TGTGCCAGCAGCTTACGGACAGGGTTGTATGGCTACACCTTC. Its translation: CASSLRTGLYGYTF.

The J gene is TRBJ2-7, the V gene TRBV27; D is uncertain. Trimming removed 5 bases from V and 0 bases from J, with 14 bases in between. The length of the CDR3 is 15 residues. The V gene's germline CDR1 is MNHEY and CDR2 SMNVEV (reference sequence). The CDR3 bases are TGTGCCAGCAGTAGAGGCGTCGGAATCTCCTACGAGCAGTACTTC. Protein sequence: CASSRGVGISYEQYF.

V gene TRBV15 combines with J gene TRBJ2-6, with D possibly TRBD2 on 5 matching bases. V lost 5 bases and J lost 2, with 10 bases in between. Germline V gene data show CDR1 as LNHNV and CDR2 as YYDKDF (reference sequence). This CDR3 has 15 residues. For the CDR3, the DNA is TGTGCCACCAGCTTTGTGGGAGCTGGGGCCAACGTCCTGACTTTC. It codes for CATSFVGAGANVLTF.

This rearrangement joins TRBV6-1 to TRBJ2-7; 11 nucleotides line up with TRBD2. Germline trimming cut 4 bases from V and 0 bases from J; bases unmatched to any gene: 2. The germline V gene has CDR1 MNHNS and CDR2 SASEGT. This CDR3 has 15 residues. The CDR3, as DNA: TGTGCCAGCAGTGTGGGACTAGCGGTCTCCTACGAGCAGTACTTC. Amino acids: CASSVGLAVSYEQYF.

The chain has TRBV4-3 and TRBJ1-2; 7 bases are a match to TRBD1. This CDR3 contains 14 residues. Trimming removed 4 bases from V and 6 bases from J; junction bases left unmatched: 8. Per germline, CDR1 LGHNA and CDR2 YSLEER. CDR3: CASSRLRDSNGYTF. CDR3 DNA sequence: TGCGCCAGCAGCCGACTCCGGGACAGCAATGGCTACACCTTC.

The rearrangement joins TRBV7-2 to TRBJ2-6, with a possible D match to TRBD1 (6 bases). Germline assignment: CDR1 SGHTA and CDR2 FQGNSA. The CDR3 has 17 residues. With 2 bases removed from V and 0 bases from J, the gap between germline ends came to 11 bases. This chain's CDR3 is CASSLRTASSGANVLTF. CDR3 nucleotides: TGTGCCAGCAGCTTACGGACAGCGAGCTCTGGGGCCAACGTCCTGACTTTC. The full variable domain, in which reference TRBV7-2 and TRBJ2-6 provide the parts outside the CDR3, is GAGVSQSPSNKVTEKGKDVELRCDPISGHTALYWYRQSLGQGLEFLIYFQGNSAPDKSGLPSDRFSAERTGGSVSTLTIQRTQQEDSAVYLCASSLRTASSGANVLTFGAGSRLTVL.

V and J are TRBV18 and TRBJ1-4; D gene ambiguous. The germline V and J ends were trimmed by 3 bases and 4 bases, with 15 bases remaining between them. In germline, CDR1 is KGHSH, CDR2 LQKENI. There are 16 residues in the CDR3. CDR3 loop: CASSPEITDYNEKLFF. The CDR3 DNA reads TGTGCCAGCTCACCGGAAATTACAGACTATAATGAAAAACTGTTTTTT.

The chain joins TRBV5-1 to TRBJ1-1; 9 positions agree with TRBD1. With 5 bases clipped from V and 3 bases from J, the junction kept 8 bases outside the gene matches. The CDR3 has 15 residues. CDR1 is SGHRS, CDR2 YFSETQ, per germline. CDR3 loop: CASRTGQGTHTEAFF. The CDR3 DNA is TGCGCCAGCAGGACCGGACAGGGGACTCACACTGAAGCTTTCTTT.

The rearrangement uses TRBV27 and TRBJ2-7, with 9 bases that match TRBD2. With V trimmed by 5 bases and J by 3 bases, 11 bases remained unmatched. Germline-derived CDR1 and CDR2 are MNHEY and SMNVEV (reference sequence). The CDR3 totals 16 residues. The CDR3 loop reads CASSTPAAGGIYEQYF. CDR3 DNA sequence: TGTGCCAGCAGTACCCCGGCAGCGGGGGGCATCTACGAGCAGTACTTC.

J is TRBJ2-3 and V is TRBV6-6; D call uncertain. The CDR3 is 13 residues long. CDR1 MNHNY and CDR2 SVGAGI come from the germline V gene (reference sequence). V shed 1 base and J shed 4 bases, with 6 bases lying between them. The CDR3 region is CASSYLIADTQYF. The CDR3 DNA is TGTGCCAGCAGTTACTTGATAGCAGATACGCAGTATTTT.

The J gene is TRBJ2-7, the V gene TRBV28; 11 bases match TRBD1. The CDR3 extends over 15 amino acids. Germline loops: CDR1 MDHEN, CDR2 SYDVKM. The V gene end was trimmed by 5 bases and the J gene end by 7 bases; junction bases not matched to a gene: 10. CDR3 region: CASSTDRGHRREQYF. CDR3 DNA sequence: TGTGCCAGCAGTACGGACAGGGGGCATAGGAGGGAGCAGTACTTC.

This sequence joins TRBV5-1 and TRBJ2-7; D may be TRBD1 (6 bases). There are 15 residues in the CDR3. In germline, CDR1 is SGHRS, CDR2 YFSETQ. V gave up 0 bases and J gave up 0 bases, with 10 bases separating them. The CDR3 DNA sequence: TGCGCCAGCAGCTTGGAACAGGGAAGCTCCTACGAGCAGTACTTC. Amino acids: CASSLEQGSSYEQYF.

The chain combines TRBV6-5 with TRBJ1-1; D perhaps matches TRBD1 (5 bases). The germline V gene encodes CDR1 MNHEY and CDR2 SVGAGI. This CDR3 region has 13 residues. Trimming took 9 bases from V and 6 from J, leaving 17 bases between them. For the CDR3, the DNA is TGTGCCAGTTTGAAGGCAGGGTCGGCTGAAGCTTTCTTT. Encoded protein: CASLKAGSAEAFF.

The chain carries TRBV6-1 and TRBJ1-5; 8 bases match TRBD1. Germline V gives CDR1 MNHNS, CDR2 SASEGT. Trimming removed 11 bases from V and 6 bases from J; junction bases left unmatched: 6. There are 12 residues in the CDR3. This CDR3 reads CAVGQGGQPQHF. In DNA form, the CDR3 reads TGTGCCGTCGGACAGGGTGGTCAGCCCCAGCATTTT.

This clone is a singleton in its sample. One end of the junction is discordant with germline, which a read error may explain. The rearrangement uses TRBV7-2 and TRBJ2-1; the match to TRBD2 covers 9 bases. Germline CDR1 SGHTA, CDR2 FQGNSA. The CDR3 runs 11 residues. The CDR3 DNA is TGTGCCAGCAGCTTCGGACTAGCGTCAGTCTTC. It specifies CASSFGLASVF.

The rearrangement uses TRBV5-4 and TRBJ2-3; 10 bases match TRBD1. V dropped 5 bases and J dropped 3; count of bases not matched to a gene: 9. The CDR3 consists of 16 residues. CDR1 and CDR2 from the germline V gene are SGHNT and YYREEE (reference sequence). Here the CDR3 reads CASSPPGQGLTDTQYF. The CDR3, as DNA: TGTGCCAGCAGTCCTCCGGGACAGGGGTTAACAGATACGCAGTATTTT. The full variable domain, its missing parts supplied by reference TRBV5-4 and TRBJ2-3, is ETGVTQSPTHLIKTRGQQVTLRCSSQSGHNTVSWYQQALGQGPQFIFQYYREEENGRGNFPPRFSGLQFPNYSSELNVNALELDDSALYLCASSPPGQGLTDTQYFGPGTRLTVL.

The chain uses TRBV10-1 and TRBJ1-5, with D tentatively TRBD1 (5 bases). V was pared by 3 bases and J by 7 bases, with 10 bases between. This CDR3 has 13 amino acids. The germline gives CDR1 WNHNN, CDR2 SYGVQD (reference sequence). The chain's CDR3 is CASSEGAYQPQHF. In DNA, the CDR3 is TGCGCCAGCAGTGAAGGGGCTTACCAGCCCCAGCATTTT.

V and J are TRBV25-1 and TRBJ2-3; D is possibly TRBD2 (5 bases). Trimming stripped 2 bases from V and 2 bases from J, with 11 bases between. Germline CDR1 is MGHDK and CDR2 is SYGVNS. The CDR3 is made up of 15 amino acids. This chain's CDR3 is CASSEDPGYTDTQYF. The CDR3 coding sequence is TGTGCCAGCAGTGAAGACCCGGGGTACACAGATACGCAGTATTTT. Variable domain in full (rest from reference TRBV25-1 and TRBJ2-3): EADIYQTPRYLVIGTGKKITLECSQTMGHDKMYWYQQDPGMELHLIHYSYGVNSTEKGDLSSESTVSRIRTEHFPLTLESARPSHTSQYLCASSEDPGYTDTQYFGPGTRLTVL.

This clone was observed a few times. The chain combines TRBV7-2 with TRBJ2-1; D gene uncertain. Trimming removed 2 bases from V and 2 bases from J, with 4 bases in between. Germline V gene sequence: CDR1 SGHTA, CDR2 FQGNSA. The CDR3 is 13 residues long. CDR3 bases: TGTGCCAGCAGCTTATCGGCCTACAATGAGCAGTTCTTC. This translates into CASSLSAYNEQFF.

The chain links TRBV18 to TRBJ1-4; D remains ambiguous. Germline V gene lookup returns CDR1 KGHSH and CDR2 LQKENI. This CDR3 has 15 residues. Trimming cost V 6 bases and J 4 bases, with 15 bases left between them. CDR3 in amino acids: CASSPVAGDNEKLFF. Written as DNA, the CDR3 is TGTGCCAGCTCCCCCGTGGCGGGAGATAATGAAAAACTGTTTTTT.

This chain connects TRBV29-1 to TRBJ2-7; possibly TRBD1 for D (5 bases). Germline V gene data show CDR1 as SQVTM and CDR2 as ANQGSEA. V lost 3 bases and J 2 bases, leaving 17 bases between the germline ends. The CDR3 loop spans 15 amino acids. CDR3 coding DNA: TGCAGCGTTGATGGTCGGGCAGACAGTCCCTACGAGCAGTACTTC. Translated: CSVDGRADSPYEQYF.

The genes are TRBV5-4 and TRBJ2-7; 9 nucleotides align to TRBD1. J gave up 9 bases and V 2 bases, and 12 bases lay outside the gene matches. Germline CDR1 is SGHNT and CDR2 is YYREEE (reference sequence). The CDR3 covers 15 residues. CDR3 amino acids: CASSFGRDRDIVQYF. In DNA form, the CDR3 reads TGTGCCAGCAGCTTCGGCCGGGACAGGGATATTGTGCAGTACTTC.

This clone has just a few counts. The chain is built from TRBV9 and TRBJ1-2, with 7 positions matching TRBD1. CDR3 length: 14 residues. V shed 2 bases and J 4 bases; nucleotides not matched to a gene: 5. Germline V gene lookup returns CDR1 SGDLS and CDR2 YYNGEE. CDR3 sequence (DNA): TGTGCCAGCAGCGTGGGACGGACAGGCTATGGCTACACCTTC. Translated: CASSVGRTGYGYTF.

The V and J genes are TRBV6-5 and TRBJ1-1, with D possibly being TRBD1 (6 bases). V was trimmed by 5 bases and J by 5 bases, leaving 18 bases between them. The CDR3 runs to 15 residues. Germline lookup yields CDR1 MNHEY and CDR2 SVGAGI. The CDR3 spells CASSNLGGQGTEAFF. The CDR3 DNA sequence: TGTGCCAGCAGTAATTTAGGGGGTCAGGGGACTGAAGCTTTCTTT.

This chain uses TRBV4-3 with TRBJ2-2, with 12 bases lining up with TRBD2. Losses at the gene ends were 5 bases for V and 7 bases for J; bases not matched to a gene: 5. Germline assignment: CDR1 LGHNA and CDR2 YSLEER. The CDR3 length is 15 residues. The CDR3 region has the DNA TGCGCCAGCAGCTATATACTAGCGGGGGGCGGGGAGCTGTTTTTT. Its protein is CASSYILAGGGELFF.

The genes are TRBV10-2 and TRBJ2-1, with 14 bases fitting TRBD2. Per the germline V gene, CDR1 is WSHSY and CDR2 is SAAADI. Losses at the gene ends were 5 bases for V and 0 bases for J; bases not matched to a gene: 9. The CDR3 totals 19 residues. The CDR3 sequence: CASSIGLAGGQGSYNEQFF. For the CDR3, the DNA is TGCGCCAGCAGTATTGGACTAGCGGGGGGCCAGGGCTCCTACAATGAGCAGTTCTTC.

This clone has a single count. This chain links TRBV5-1 with TRBJ2-7, with 10 bases matching TRBD1. Per the germline V gene, CDR1 is SGHRS and CDR2 is YFSETQ. J lost 3 bases, V lost 0 bases, and 9 bases had no gene match. The CDR3 has 17 residues. CDR3 DNA: TGCGCCAGCAGCTTGGGGACAGGGGGAAGGAGTTTCTACGAGCAGTACTTC. Its protein is CASSLGTGGRSFYEQYF.